This paragraph covers one TCR beta chain sequence. Its antigen remains unidentified. Base quality data are lacking; no much larger clone is found one base away. TCRbeta CDR3 regions were amplified from genomic DNA using the immunoSEQ Assay, a bias-controlled multiplex PCR. The paper's processing steps were these. The number of nucleated cells in each sample was estimated from the amplification of reference gene primers within the assay. Sequence reads were collapsed and filtered to measure the absolute abundance of every unique TCRbeta CDR3 rearrangement. For each sample, productive Simpson clonality was calculated as the square root of Simpson's diversity index across productive rearrangements. TCRdb took over this immuneACCESS table, retaining in-frame rearrangements with V and J assigned. Such tables are incomplete; in checked studies, under half of the missing clones stem from an unresolved V gene, and the remainder is unexplained. D and trimming come from the DNA, and the V and J calls and clone size come from that table. The sample has approximately 490,000 clones on record, around nine tenths of them singletons. The ten largest clones capture 8.3% of the sample.

Enrolling through a virtual design, the prospective study's participants ranged in age from roughly 18 to 95 years and lived across roughly 24 United States geographic areas. In the prospective study, cohorts were assigned on the basis of participant-reported clinical history obtained from a screening survey and a study questionnaire. Recovered participants in ImmuneRACE Cohort 3 were defined by two consecutive negative NP/OP PCR tests, clearance by a healthcare professional, or resolution of symptoms. Mobile phlebotomists in the prospective study collected whole blood, serum and a nasopharyngeal or oropharyngeal swab from every participant. Participants in the prospective study had the option to provide additional blood draws and questionnaires over a 2-month period. Before DNA extraction, prospective study blood samples were shipped either frozen or at room temperature. The data stem from a study of blood T cell repertoires in COVID-19 (dated by TCRdb to between 2020 and 2021). The study in broad terms: Samples covering the acute and convalescent phases of COVID-19 were provided by collaborators in the United States, Italy and Spain. The material from the prospective study consisted of cDNA or gDNA derived from T cells, B-cell-depleted T cells, or PBMCs. Deeply sampled blood TCRbeta repertoires from subjects exposed to, actively infected with, or recovered from COVID-19 were included in the dataset. The repertoires were made available in a free public database intended to serve as a resource for research on the immune response to SARS-CoV-2. The samples were drawn from two sources: the first 160 participants of the ongoing ImmuneRACE study, and 1,000 to 1,500 subjects contributed by 6 global collaborators. The sample metadata nearly always contained a de-identified subject ID, COVID-19 status, age in years and sex. Where available, HLA class I and class II types were obtained from metadata supplied by the sample provider rather than from assay-based typing.

Overall study results and their limits: The quantity of clinical and demographic metadata differed by source and by participant and was supplied without curation.

The CDR3 runs 18 amino acids, cysteine and phenylalanine included. The DNA shown is the 54-base CDR3, in frame from base 1. This TCR derives from a woman aged 60-75 years who had recovered from COVID-19. The source material was PBMCs or T cells enriched from blood (not recorded which). The sequence joins TRBV21-1 to TRBJ2-3; the table's D call TRBD2 went unverified against the DNA. TRBV21-1 is labeled a pseudogene. The CDR3 protein is CASSKVAGSGVLADTQYF. The nucleotides read TGTGCCAGCAGCAAAGTCGCCGGGTCCGGGGTACTCGCAGATACGCAGTATTTT.